A selection of T cell receptor beta chains follows, all from one sample in a study of identical twins. TCRdb recomputed calls from the 5' RACE reads with MiXCR, one row per CDR3 protein. The profile covers hundreds of thousands of distinct CDR3 sequences, with about 12% appearing a single time and around 1.5% taken by the ten largest. A further study also used this sample, focusing on yellow fever vaccine responses in identical twins.

Sequenced sample: PBMCs. The receptors here all came from a young woman in good health. CDR3s include the opening cysteine and the closing phenylalanine or tryptophan. Fields, in order: CDR3 protein, CDR3 DNA, J gene, D gene, clone size, V gene. The D gene is left open where the match is weak. Not all rows give a size; the values are once, few, many and, for expanded clones, a class.

cdr3_aa: CAISQNTGDTGELFF; cdr3_nt: TGCGCCATCAGCCAAAACACCGGTGACACCGGGGAGCTGTTTTTT; j_call: TRBJ2-2; d_call: .; clone_size: .; v_call: TRBV4-1
cdr3_aa: CASKGQEGTEAFF; cdr3_nt: TGCGCCAGCAAAGGGCAGGAGGGAACTGAAGCTTTCTTT; j_call: TRBJ1-1; d_call: .; clone_size: .; v_call: TRBV5-1
cdr3_aa: CASSQVRGVNTGELFF; cdr3_nt: TGCGCCAGCAGCCAAGTCAGGGGCGTAAACACCGGGGAGCTGTTTTTT; j_call: TRBJ2-2; d_call: .; clone_size: .; v_call: TRBV4-1
cdr3_aa: CASSFFYNPRGGAGELFF; cdr3_nt: TGTGCCAGCAGTTTTTTTTATAATCCTCGGGGCGGCGCCGGGGAGCTGTTTTTT; j_call: TRBJ2-2; d_call: .; clone_size: .; v_call: TRBV27
cdr3_aa: CASSSGPTQETQYF; cdr3_nt: TGTGCCAGCAGTTCGGGACCGACACAAGAGACCCAGTACTTC; j_call: TRBJ2-5; d_call: .; clone_size: few; v_call: TRBV28
cdr3_aa: CAISESWDQNEQFF; cdr3_nt: TGTGCCATCAGTGAGTCATGGGACCAGAATGAGCAGTTCTTC; j_call: TRBJ2-1; d_call: .; clone_size: .; v_call: TRBV10-3
cdr3_aa: CASSLGAAAFF; cdr3_nt: TGTGCCAGCAGCTTGGGGGCAGCGGCTTTCTTT; j_call: TRBJ1-1; d_call: .; clone_size: .; v_call: TRBV5-8
cdr3_aa: CSARLAGEAYEQYF; cdr3_nt: TGCAGTGCTAGGTTAGCGGGAGAGGCCTACGAGCAGTACTTC; j_call: TRBJ2-7; d_call: TRBD2; clone_size: few; v_call: TRBV20-1
cdr3_aa: CASSEGGGGSEAFF; cdr3_nt: TGTGCCAGCAGCGAAGGGGGCGGCGGGTCTGAAGCTTTCTTT; j_call: TRBJ1-1; d_call: TRBD1; clone_size: few; v_call: TRBV3-1
cdr3_aa: CSPKGAEKLFF; cdr3_nt: TGCAGTCCCAAAGGAGCTGAAAAACTGTTTTTT; j_call: TRBJ1-4; d_call: .; clone_size: .; v_call: TRBV20-1
cdr3_aa: CASSPGQGKKDTQYF; cdr3_nt: TGTGCCAGCAGTCCGGGACAGGGGAAAAAAGATACGCAGTATTTT; j_call: TRBJ2-3; d_call: TRBD1; clone_size: many; v_call: TRBV12-3/TRBV12-4
cdr3_aa: CSARRGLAGSDEQFF; cdr3_nt: TGCAGTGCGCGGCGCGGACTAGCGGGGAGCGATGAGCAGTTCTTC; j_call: TRBJ2-1; d_call: TRBD2; clone_size: .; v_call: TRBV20-1
cdr3_aa: CASSLWGTNSLRVNEQFF; cdr3_nt: TGTGCCAGCAGCTTATGGGGGACTAATTCCCTCCGAGTAAATGAGCAGTTCTTC; j_call: TRBJ2-1; d_call: TRBD2; clone_size: few; v_call: TRBV7-8
cdr3_aa: CASSGRAESTIFNEQFF; cdr3_nt: TGTGCCAGCAGCGGGCGGGCAGAGAGCACAATTTTCAATGAGCAGTTCTTC; j_call: TRBJ2-1; d_call: .; clone_size: many; v_call: TRBV7-9
cdr3_aa: CASSEGGLVTEAFF; cdr3_nt: TGTGCCAGCAGTGAGGGGGGGTTGGTCACTGAAGCTTTCTTT; j_call: TRBJ1-1; d_call: .; clone_size: .; v_call: TRBV25-1
cdr3_aa: CASTRQGVGYTF; cdr3_nt: TGTGCCAGCACTAGACAGGGGGTGGGCTACACCTTC; j_call: TRBJ1-2; d_call: TRBD1; clone_size: few; v_call: TRBV6-5
cdr3_aa: CASSSRGAEGTEAFF; cdr3_nt: TGTGCCAGCAGCTCCAGGGGGGCCGAGGGGACTGAAGCTTTCTTT; j_call: TRBJ1-1; d_call: TRBD1; clone_size: .; v_call: TRBV7-9
cdr3_aa: CSAYATSDTGELFF; cdr3_nt: TGCAGTGCTTACGCAACTAGCGACACCGGGGAGCTGTTTTTT; j_call: TRBJ2-2; d_call: TRBD2; clone_size: .; v_call: TRBV20-1
cdr3_aa: CASRADGLNEKLFF; cdr3_nt: TGTGCCAGCAGAGCCGACGGACTTAATGAAAAACTGTTTTTT; j_call: TRBJ1-4; d_call: .; clone_size: .; v_call: TRBV2
cdr3_aa: CSSSPPVRRILNTEAFF; cdr3_nt: TGTTCCAGCTCACCACCGGTAAGGAGGATCTTGAACACTGAAGCTTTCTTT; j_call: TRBJ1-1; d_call: .; clone_size: .; v_call: TRBV18
cdr3_aa: CAGGSGGLYTDTQYF; cdr3_nt: TGTGCCGGGGGGAGCGGGGGGCTCTACACAGATACGCAGTATTTT; j_call: TRBJ2-3; d_call: TRBD2; clone_size: few; v_call: TRBV2
cdr3_aa: CARSSGLAGFSEQFF; cdr3_nt: TGTGCCAGGAGCTCAGGGCTAGCGGGGTTTAGTGAGCAGTTCTTC; j_call: TRBJ2-1; d_call: TRBD2; clone_size: .; v_call: TRBV5-6
cdr3_aa: CASSSQGITEAFF; cdr3_nt: TGTGCCAGCAGCTCCCAGGGGATCACTGAAGCTTTCTTT; j_call: TRBJ1-1; d_call: .; clone_size: .; v_call: TRBV27
cdr3_aa: CASSYRDIEQFF; cdr3_nt: TGTGCCAGCAGTTACAGGGATATCGAGCAGTTCTTC; j_call: TRBJ2-1; d_call: .; clone_size: .; v_call: TRBV6-2/TRBV6-3
cdr3_aa: CASRVDLSSYNEQFF; cdr3_nt: TGTGCCAGCAGGGTCGATCTGAGCTCCTACAATGAGCAGTTCTTC; j_call: TRBJ2-1; d_call: .; clone_size: many; v_call: TRBV6-1
cdr3_aa: CASSELVPDTEAFF; cdr3_nt: TGTGCCAGCAGTGAATTGGTACCGGACACTGAAGCTTTCTTT; j_call: TRBJ1-1; d_call: .; clone_size: few; v_call: TRBV6-1
cdr3_aa: CASSSFTLGSRRDEQFF; cdr3_nt: TGTGCCAGCAGTTCATTTACTTTAGGAAGTCGGAGAGATGAGCAGTTCTTC; j_call: TRBJ2-1; d_call: .; clone_size: few; v_call: TRBV6-5
cdr3_aa: CASSQVRGAGETQYF; cdr3_nt: TGTGCCAGCAGCCAAGTACGGGGGGCTGGGGAGACCCAGTACTTC; j_call: TRBJ2-5; d_call: .; clone_size: many; v_call: TRBV4-2
cdr3_aa: CASSSRGASFGEAFF; cdr3_nt: TGTGCCAGCAGCTCCCGCGGGGCCAGCTTCGGTGAAGCTTTCTTT; j_call: TRBJ1-1; d_call: .; clone_size: few; v_call: TRBV7-8